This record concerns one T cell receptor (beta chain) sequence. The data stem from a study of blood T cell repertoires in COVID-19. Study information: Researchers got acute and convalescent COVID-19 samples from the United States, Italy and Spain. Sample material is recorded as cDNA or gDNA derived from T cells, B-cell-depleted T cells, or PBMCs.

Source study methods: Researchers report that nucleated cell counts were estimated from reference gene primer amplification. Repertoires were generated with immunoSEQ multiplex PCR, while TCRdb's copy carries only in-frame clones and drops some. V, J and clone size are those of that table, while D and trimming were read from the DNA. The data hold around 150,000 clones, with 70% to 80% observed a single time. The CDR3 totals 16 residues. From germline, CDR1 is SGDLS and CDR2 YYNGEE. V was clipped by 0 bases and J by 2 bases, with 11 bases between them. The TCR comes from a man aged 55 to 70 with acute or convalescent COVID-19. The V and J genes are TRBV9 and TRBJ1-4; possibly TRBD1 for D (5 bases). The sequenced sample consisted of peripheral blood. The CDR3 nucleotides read TGTGCCAGCAGCGTAGAGGGGAATCCGACTAATGAAAAACTGTTTTTT. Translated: CASSVEGNPTNEKLFF.